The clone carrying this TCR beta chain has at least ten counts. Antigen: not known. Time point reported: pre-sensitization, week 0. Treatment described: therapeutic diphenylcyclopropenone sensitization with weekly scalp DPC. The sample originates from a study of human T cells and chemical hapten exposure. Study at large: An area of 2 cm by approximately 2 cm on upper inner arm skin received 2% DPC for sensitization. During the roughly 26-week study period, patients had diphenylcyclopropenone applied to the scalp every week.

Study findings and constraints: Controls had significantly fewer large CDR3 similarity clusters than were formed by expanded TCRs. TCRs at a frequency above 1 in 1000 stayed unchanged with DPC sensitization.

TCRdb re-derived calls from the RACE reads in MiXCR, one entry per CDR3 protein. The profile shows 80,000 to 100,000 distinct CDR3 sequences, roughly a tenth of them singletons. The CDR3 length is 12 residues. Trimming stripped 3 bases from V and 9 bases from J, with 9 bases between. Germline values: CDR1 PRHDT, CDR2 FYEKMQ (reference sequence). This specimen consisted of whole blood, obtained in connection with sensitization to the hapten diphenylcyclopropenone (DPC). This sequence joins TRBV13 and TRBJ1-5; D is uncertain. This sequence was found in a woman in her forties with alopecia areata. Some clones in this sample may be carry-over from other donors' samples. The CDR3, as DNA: TGTGCCAGCAGCTTGAAGGGCCGGCCCCAGCATTTT. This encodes CASSLKGRPQHF.